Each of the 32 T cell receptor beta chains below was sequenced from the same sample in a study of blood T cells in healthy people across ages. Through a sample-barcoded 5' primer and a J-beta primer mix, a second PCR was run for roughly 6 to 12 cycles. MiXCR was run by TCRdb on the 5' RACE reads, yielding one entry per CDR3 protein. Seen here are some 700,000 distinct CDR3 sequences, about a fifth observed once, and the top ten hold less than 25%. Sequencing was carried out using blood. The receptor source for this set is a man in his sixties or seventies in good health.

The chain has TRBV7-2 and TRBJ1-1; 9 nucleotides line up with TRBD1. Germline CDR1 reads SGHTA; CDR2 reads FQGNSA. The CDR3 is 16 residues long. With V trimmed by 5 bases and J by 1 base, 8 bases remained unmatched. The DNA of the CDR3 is TGTGCCAGCAGCCCAACCCGGACAGGGGCGAACACTGAAGCTTTCTTT. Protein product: CASSPTRTGANTEAFF.

CDR3 coding DNA: TGTGCCAGCGAAGAAAGTCTACAGGAGACCCAGTACTTC. This sequence encodes CASEESLQETQYF. The V gene is TRBV6-1, the J gene TRBJ2-5; D unresolved. The CDR3 totals 13 residues. Trimming removed 8 bases from V and 5 bases from J, with 15 bases in between. Per the germline V gene, CDR1 is MNHNS and CDR2 is SASEGT.

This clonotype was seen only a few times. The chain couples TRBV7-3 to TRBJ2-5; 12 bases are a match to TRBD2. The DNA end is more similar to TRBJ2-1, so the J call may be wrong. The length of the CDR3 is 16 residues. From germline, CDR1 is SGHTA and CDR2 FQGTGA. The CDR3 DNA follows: TGTGCCAGCAGCCGACTAGCGGGAGCCCTACGTAATGAGCAGTTCTTC. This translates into CASSRLAGALRNEQFF.

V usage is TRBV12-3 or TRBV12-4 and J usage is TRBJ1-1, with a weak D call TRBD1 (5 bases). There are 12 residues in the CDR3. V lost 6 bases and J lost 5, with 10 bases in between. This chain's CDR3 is CASSRRGTEAFF. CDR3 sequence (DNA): TGTGCCAGCAGCCGACGGGGGACTGAAGCTTTCTTT.

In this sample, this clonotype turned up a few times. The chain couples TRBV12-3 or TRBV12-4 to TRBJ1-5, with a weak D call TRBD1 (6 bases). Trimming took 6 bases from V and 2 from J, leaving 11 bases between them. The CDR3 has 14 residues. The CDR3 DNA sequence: TGTGCCAGCAGCTACAGGGCGGGCAATCAGCCCCAGCATTTT. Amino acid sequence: CASSYRAGNQPQHF.

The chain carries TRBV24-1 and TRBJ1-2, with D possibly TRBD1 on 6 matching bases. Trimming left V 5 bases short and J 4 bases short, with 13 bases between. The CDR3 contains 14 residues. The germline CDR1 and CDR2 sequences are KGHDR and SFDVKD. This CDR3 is CATSVGAQGYGYTF. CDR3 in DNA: TGTGCCACCAGTGTGGGGGCGCAGGGCTATGGCTACACCTTC.

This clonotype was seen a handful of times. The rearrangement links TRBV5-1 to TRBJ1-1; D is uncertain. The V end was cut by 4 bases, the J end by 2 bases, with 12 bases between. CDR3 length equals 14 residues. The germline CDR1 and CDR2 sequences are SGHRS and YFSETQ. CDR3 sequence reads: CASSLNPVNTEAFF. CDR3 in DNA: TGCGCCAGCAGCCTCAATCCGGTAAACACTGAAGCTTTCTTT.

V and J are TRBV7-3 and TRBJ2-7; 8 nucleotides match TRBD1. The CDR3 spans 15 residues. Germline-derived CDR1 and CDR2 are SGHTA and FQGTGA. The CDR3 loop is CASSFDRGISFEQYV. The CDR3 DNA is TGTGCCAGCAGCTTCGACAGGGGTATCTCCTTCGAGCAGTACGTC.

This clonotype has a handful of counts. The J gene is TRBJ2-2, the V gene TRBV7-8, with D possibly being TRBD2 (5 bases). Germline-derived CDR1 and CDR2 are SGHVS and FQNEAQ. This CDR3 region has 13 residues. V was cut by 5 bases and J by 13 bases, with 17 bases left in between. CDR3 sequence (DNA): TGTGCCAGCAGCCTAGGGCTAGCAGGAAGGCTGTTTTTT. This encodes CASSLGLAGRLFF.

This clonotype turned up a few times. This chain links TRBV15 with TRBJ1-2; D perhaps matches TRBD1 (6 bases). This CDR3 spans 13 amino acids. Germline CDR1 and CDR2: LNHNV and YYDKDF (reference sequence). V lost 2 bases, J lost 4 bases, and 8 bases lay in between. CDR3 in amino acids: CATSRQGTYGYTF. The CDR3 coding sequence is TGTGCCACCAGCAGACAGGGGACCTATGGCTACACCTTC.

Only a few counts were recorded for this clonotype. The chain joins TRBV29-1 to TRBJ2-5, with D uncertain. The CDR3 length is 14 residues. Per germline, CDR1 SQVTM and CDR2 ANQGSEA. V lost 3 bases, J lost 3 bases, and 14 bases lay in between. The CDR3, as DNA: TGCAGCGTTGATAGAGGTCTGCTGGAAGAGACCCAGTACTTC. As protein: CSVDRGLLEETQYF. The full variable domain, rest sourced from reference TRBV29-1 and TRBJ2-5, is SAVISQKPSRDICQRGTSLTIQCQVDSQVTMMFWYRQQPGQSLTLIATANQGSEATYESGFVIDKFPISRPNLTFSTLTVSNMSPEDSSIYLCSVDRGLLEETQYFGPGTRLLVL.

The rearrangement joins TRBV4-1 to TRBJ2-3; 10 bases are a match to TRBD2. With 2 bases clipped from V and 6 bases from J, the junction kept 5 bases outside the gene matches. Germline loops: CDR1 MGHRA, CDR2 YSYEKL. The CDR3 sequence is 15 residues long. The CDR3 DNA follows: TGCGCCAGCAGCCAAATTCTAGCGGGGGAGGATACGCAGTATTTT. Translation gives CASSQILAGEDTQYF.

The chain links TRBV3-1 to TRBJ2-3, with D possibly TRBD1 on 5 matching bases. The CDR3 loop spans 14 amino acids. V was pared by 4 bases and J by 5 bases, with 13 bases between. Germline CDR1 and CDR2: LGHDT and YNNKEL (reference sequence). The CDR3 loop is CASSLRQSGDTQYF. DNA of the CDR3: TGTGCCAGCAGCCTTCGACAGTCTGGAGATACGCAGTATTTT.

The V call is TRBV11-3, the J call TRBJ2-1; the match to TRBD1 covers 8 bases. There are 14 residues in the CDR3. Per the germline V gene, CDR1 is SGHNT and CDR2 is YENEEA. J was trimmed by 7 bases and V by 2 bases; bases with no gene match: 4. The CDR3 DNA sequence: TGTGCCAGCAGCTTAAGACAGGGGCCAAATGAGCAGTTCTTC. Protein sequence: CASSLRQGPNEQFF.

Written as DNA, the CDR3 is TGTGCCAGCAGTTTTAACCCTACAGGGGTTAGCACCGGGGAGCTGTTTTTT. It codes for CASSFNPTGVSTGELFF. The chain links TRBV12-3 or TRBV12-4 to TRBJ2-2, with TRBD1 matching 7 bases. V lost 3 bases to trimming and J lost 4 bases; unmatched junction nucleotides: 11. The CDR3 sequence is 17 residues long.

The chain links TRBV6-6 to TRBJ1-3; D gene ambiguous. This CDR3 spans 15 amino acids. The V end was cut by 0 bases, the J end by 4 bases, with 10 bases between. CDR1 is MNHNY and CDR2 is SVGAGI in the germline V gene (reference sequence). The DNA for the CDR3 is TGTGCCAGCAGTTACTCTCCGGGTAGGGGAAACACCATATATTTT. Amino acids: CASSYSPGRGNTIYF.

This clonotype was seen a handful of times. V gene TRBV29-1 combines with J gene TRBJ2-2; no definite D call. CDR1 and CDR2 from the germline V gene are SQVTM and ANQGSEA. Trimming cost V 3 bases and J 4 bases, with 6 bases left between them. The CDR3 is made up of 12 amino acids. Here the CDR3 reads CSVDRSTGELFF. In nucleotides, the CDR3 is TGCAGCGTTGACAGGAGCACCGGGGAGCTGTTTTTT.

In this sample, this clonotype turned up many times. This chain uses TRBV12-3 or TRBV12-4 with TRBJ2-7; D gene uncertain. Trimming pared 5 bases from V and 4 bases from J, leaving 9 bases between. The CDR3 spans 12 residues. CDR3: CASSILQYEQYF. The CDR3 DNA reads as TGTGCCAGCAGTATTTTGCAGTACGAGCAGTACTTC.

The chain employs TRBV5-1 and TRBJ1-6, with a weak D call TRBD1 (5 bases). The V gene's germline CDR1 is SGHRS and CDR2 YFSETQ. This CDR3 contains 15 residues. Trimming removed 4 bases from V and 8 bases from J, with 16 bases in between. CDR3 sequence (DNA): TGCGCCAGCAGCAAAGAAGGGACTATGGATTCACCCCTCCACTTT. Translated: CASSKEGTMDSPLHF.

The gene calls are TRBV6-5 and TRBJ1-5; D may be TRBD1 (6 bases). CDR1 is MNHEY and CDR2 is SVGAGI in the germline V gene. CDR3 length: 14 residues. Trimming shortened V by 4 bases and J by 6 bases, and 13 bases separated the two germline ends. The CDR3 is CASSSEGGRQPQHF. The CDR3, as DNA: TGTGCCAGCAGTTCAGAAGGGGGGCGTCAGCCCCAGCATTTT.

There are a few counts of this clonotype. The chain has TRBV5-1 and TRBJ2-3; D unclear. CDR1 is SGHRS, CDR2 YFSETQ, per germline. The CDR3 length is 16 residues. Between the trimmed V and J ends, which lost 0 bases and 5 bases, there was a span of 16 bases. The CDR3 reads CASSLGLRLERDTQYF. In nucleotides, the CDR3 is TGCGCCAGCAGCTTGGGCCTGAGGCTTGAGCGAGATACGCAGTATTTT.

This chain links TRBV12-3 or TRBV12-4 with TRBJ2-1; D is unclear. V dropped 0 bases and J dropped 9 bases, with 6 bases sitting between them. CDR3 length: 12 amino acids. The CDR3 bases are TGTGCCAGCAGTTTAGCAGGGTTTGAGCAGTTCTTC. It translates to CASSLAGFEQFF.

DNA for the CDR3: TGTGCCAGCAGCTTAGCTCCAGGGGTGGCAGATACGCAGTATTTT. Protein: CASSLAPGVADTQYF. V gene TRBV7-7 combines with J gene TRBJ2-3; tentatively, D is TRBD1 (6 bases). CDR3 size: 15 residues. Trimming left V 0 bases short and J 4 bases short, with 11 bases between. Germline V gene lookup returns CDR1 SSHAT and CDR2 FNYEAQ (reference sequence).

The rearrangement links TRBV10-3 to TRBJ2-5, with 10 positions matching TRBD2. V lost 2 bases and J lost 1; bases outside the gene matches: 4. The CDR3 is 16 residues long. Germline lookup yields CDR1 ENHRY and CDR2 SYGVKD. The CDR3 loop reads CAISERLAGVQETQYF. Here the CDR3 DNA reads TGTGCCATCAGTGAGCGCCTAGCGGGGGTCCAAGAGACCCAGTACTTC.

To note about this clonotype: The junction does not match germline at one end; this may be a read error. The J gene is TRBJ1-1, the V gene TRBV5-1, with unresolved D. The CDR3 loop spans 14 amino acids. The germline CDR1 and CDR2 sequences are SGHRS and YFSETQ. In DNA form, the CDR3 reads TGCGTCAGCAGCTTGACCACTCTGGGGACTGAAGCTTTCTTT. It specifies CVSSLTTLGTEAFF.

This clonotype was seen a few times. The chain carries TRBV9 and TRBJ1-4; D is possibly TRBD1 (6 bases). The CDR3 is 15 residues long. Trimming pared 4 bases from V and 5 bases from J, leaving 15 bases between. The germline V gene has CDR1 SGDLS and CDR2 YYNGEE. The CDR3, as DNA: TGTGCCAGCAGCACCCCCCTAGGGGGGAATGAAAAACTGTTTTTT. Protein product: CASSTPLGGNEKLFF.

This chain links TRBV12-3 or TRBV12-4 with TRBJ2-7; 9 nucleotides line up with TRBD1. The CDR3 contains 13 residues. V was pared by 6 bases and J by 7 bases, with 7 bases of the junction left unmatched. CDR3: CASRRGTGREQYF. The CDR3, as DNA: TGTGCCAGCAGGCGTGGGACAGGGCGTGAGCAGTACTTC.

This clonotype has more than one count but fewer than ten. CDR3 bases: TGTGCCAGCAGGGGGACAGGGGAAGTCGGAGCTTTCTTT. Protein product: CASRGTGEVGAFF. The chain carries TRBV12-3 or TRBV12-4 and TRBJ1-1, with 10 bases aligning to TRBD1. With 6 bases clipped from V and 10 bases from J, the junction kept 8 bases outside the gene matches. This CDR3 comprises 13 residues.

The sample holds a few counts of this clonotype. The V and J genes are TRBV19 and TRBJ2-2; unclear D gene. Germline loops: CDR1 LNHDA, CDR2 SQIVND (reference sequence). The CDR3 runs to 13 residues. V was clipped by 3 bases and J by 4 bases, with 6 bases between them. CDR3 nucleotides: TGTGCCAGTAGTATCCGCCCCACCGGGGAGCTGTTTTTT. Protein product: CASSIRPTGELFF.

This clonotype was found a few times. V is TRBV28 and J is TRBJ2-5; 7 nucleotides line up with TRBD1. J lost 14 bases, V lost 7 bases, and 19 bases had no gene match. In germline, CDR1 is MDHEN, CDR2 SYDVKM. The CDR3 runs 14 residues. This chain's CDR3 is CASTGLLGTDRCYF. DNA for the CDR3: TGTGCCAGCACCGGATTACTCGGGACAGACCGATGTTACTTC.

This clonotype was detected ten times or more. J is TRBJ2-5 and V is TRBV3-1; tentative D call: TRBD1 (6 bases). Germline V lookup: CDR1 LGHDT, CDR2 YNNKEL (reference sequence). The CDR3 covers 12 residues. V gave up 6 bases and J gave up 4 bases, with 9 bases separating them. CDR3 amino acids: CASRNRVETQYF. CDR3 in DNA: TGTGCCAGCAGGAACAGGGTAGAGACCCAGTACTTC.

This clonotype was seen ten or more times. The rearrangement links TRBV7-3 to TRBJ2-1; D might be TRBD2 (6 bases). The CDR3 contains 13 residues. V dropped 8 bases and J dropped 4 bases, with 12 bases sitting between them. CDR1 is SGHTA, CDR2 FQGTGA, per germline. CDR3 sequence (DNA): TGTGCCAGCTCAACGGGACTTTACAATGAGCAGTTCTTC. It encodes CASSTGLYNEQFF.